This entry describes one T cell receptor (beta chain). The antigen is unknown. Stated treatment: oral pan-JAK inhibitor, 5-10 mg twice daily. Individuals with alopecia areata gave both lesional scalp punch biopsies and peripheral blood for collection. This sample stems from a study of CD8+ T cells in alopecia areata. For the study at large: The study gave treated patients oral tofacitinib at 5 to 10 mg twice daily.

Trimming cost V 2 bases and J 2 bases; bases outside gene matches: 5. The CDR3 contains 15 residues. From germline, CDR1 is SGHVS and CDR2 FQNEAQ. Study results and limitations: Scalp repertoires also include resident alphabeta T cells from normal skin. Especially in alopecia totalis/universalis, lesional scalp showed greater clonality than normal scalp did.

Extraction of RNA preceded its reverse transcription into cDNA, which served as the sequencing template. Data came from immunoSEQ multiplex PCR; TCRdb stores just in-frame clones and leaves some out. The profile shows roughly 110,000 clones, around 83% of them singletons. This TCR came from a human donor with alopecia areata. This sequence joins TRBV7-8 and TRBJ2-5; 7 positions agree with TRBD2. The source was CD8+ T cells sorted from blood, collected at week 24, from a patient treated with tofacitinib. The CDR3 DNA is TGTGCCAGCAGCTTATATGGGGGGGAACAAGAGACCCAGTACTTC. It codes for CASSLYGGEQETQYF.